The rows below give T cell receptor beta chains drawn from one sample of a study of cytomegalovirus exposure and HLA in healthy donors. Produced via immunoSEQ multiplex PCR; TCRdb's table is partial and in-frame only. Found here are almost 200,000 clones, 79% of them singletons; the top ten hold around 0.38%. Sequencing was carried out using PBMCs. These receptors came from a male donor in good health and CMV-seropositive. Each CDR3 is given with its conserved first and last residue. Each record gives: D gene, V gene, J gene, clone size, CDR3 DNA, CDR3 protein. D genes are given only for firm matches. Only some rows state a clone size, as once, few, many or a class for expanded clones.

TRBD1,TRBV9,TRBJ1-2,NA,TGTGCCAGCAGTAGAACGGACAGGGGAGGCGATGGCTACACCTTC,CASSRTDRGGDGYTF
TRBD1,TRBV5-1,TRBJ1-4,NA,TGCGCCAGCACCCCAGGGACAGGGACTGAAAAACTGTTTTTT,CASTPGTGTEKLFF
NA,TRBV11-2,TRBJ1-2,NA,TGTGCCAGCAGCCCACTAAACTATGGCTACACCTTC,CASSPLNYGYTF
NA,TRBV27,TRBJ2-7,NA,TGTGCCAGCAGTTTAATCAGGTCCTCCTACGAGCAGTACTTC,CASSLIRSSYEQYF
NA,TRBV11-2,TRBJ1-1,NA,TGTGCCAGCACTCCAACTAGACCCGGGCGGGTGGGCACTGAAGCTTTCTTT,CASTPTRPGRVGTEAFF
NA,TRBV29-1,TRBJ1-2,NA,TGCAGCGTTGTTGGGGGGGACGTTGACAGGAACTATGGCTACACCTTC,CSVVGGDVDRNYGYTF
NA,TRBV7-2,TRBJ2-5,few,TGTGCCAGCAGCCCTTCGGGGGAGACCCAGTACTTC,CASSPSGETQYF
NA,TRBV7-2,TRBJ2-7,NA,TGTGCCAGCAGCTTAGAGGAGGGAGGCTACGAGCAGTACTTC,CASSLEEGGYEQYF
TRBD1,TRBV28,TRBJ2-7,few,TGTGCCAGCACCACACCCGGGACAGGGTCCCGCGAGCAGTACTTC,CASTTPGTGSREQYF
NA,TRBV7-3,TRBJ2-2,NA,TGTGCCAGCAGCTTCCTGGGACTCCACACCGGGGAGCTGTTTTTT,CASSFLGLHTGELFF
NA,TRBV28,TRBJ1-1,once,TGTGCCAGCAGGACCGACAGCAGGACTGAAGCTTTCTTT,CASRTDSRTEAFF
TRBD1,TRBV7-3,TRBJ2-7,once,TGTTCCAGCAGCGTATACCCGAGACTAACCGGGACAGGGAACTACGAGCAGTACTTC,CSSSVYPRLTGTGNYEQYF
NA,TRBV10-3,TRBJ1-5,once,TGTGCCATCTCCTCAAGGGGCGGGGAATATAGCAATCAGCCCCAGCATTTT,CAISSRGGEYSNQPQHF
TRBD1,TRBV18,TRBJ2-2,once,TGTGCCAGCTCCAGATCAGGGGGCACCGGGGAGCTGTTTTTT,CASSRSGGTGELFF
TRBD1,TRBV7-6,TRBJ2-2,NA,TGTGCCAGCAGCCCGGGGACAGCTAACACCGGGGAGCTGTTTTTT,CASSPGTANTGELFF
NA,TRBV5-1,TRBJ1-1,NA,TGCGCCAGCAGCTCCGACTTGAACACTGAAGCTTTCTTT,CASSSDLNTEAFF
TRBD2,TRBV27,TRBJ2-3,NA,TGTGCCAGCAGTGTCGGGACTAGCGGGGGCACAGATACGCAGTATTTT,CASSVGTSGGTDTQYF
NA,TRBV29-1,TRBJ2-7,NA,TGCAGCGTTGAGGACAGCCGGGAGCAGTACTTC,CSVEDSREQYF
NA,TRBV5-4,TRBJ2-5,NA,TGTGCCAGCAGCTTGGATAGAAGAGAGACCCAGTACTTC,CASSLDRRETQYF
NA,TRBV2,TRBJ1-3,NA,TGTGCCAGCACGGTGAGCTCTGGAAACACCATATATTTT,CASTVSSGNTIYF
TRBD2,TRBV15,TRBJ2-1,NA,TGTGCCACCAGCAGAGGCGGTAGCGGGAGAAGTAATGAGCAGTTCTTC,CATSRGGSGRSNEQFF
NA,TRBV4-1,TRBJ1-1,few,TGCGCCAGCAGCCAAAGAGGTAACACTGAAGCTTTCTTT,CASSQRGNTEAFF
TRBD2,TRBV11-3,TRBJ2-1,NA,TGTGCCAGCAGCTTAGACGCGGGGGGCCTAAATGAGCAGTTCTTC,CASSLDAGGLNEQFF
NA,TRBV9,TRBJ2-2,few,TGTGCCAGCAGCGTAGTCACTAATCCTACCACCGGGGAGCTGTTTTTT,CASSVVTNPTTGELFF
TRBD1,TRBV14,TRBJ1-6,NA,TGTGCCAGCAGTCTGACCAGCGGGACAGGGAATTCACCCCTCCACTTT,CASSLTSGTGNSPLHF
NA,TRBV25-1,TRBJ1-1,NA,TGTGCCAGCAGTTTTGGCACGAACACTGAAGCTTTCTTT,CASSFGTNTEAFF
NA,TRBV5-5,TRBJ1-5,NA,TGTGCCAGCAGCCCACAGACCGGACAAGTTCAGCCCCAGCATTTT,CASSPQTGQVQPQHF
TRBD1,TRBV6-6,TRBJ2-4,NA,TGTGCCAGCACTCACGACAGGGTTAAAAACATTCAGTACTTC,CASTHDRVKNIQYF
TRBD1,TRBV5-1,TRBJ2-7,NA,TGCGCCAGCAGCTCCGGGACAGGGAGTCCCTACGAGCAGTACTTC,CASSSGTGSPYEQYF
NA,TRBV7-2,TRBJ2-3,NA,TGTGCCAGCAGAACACCGGGACTCCGCACAGATACGCAGTATTTT,CASRTPGLRTDTQYF
TRBD1,TRBV4-2,TRBJ2-7,NA,TGTGCCAGCAGCCATCACCGGGACAGGGACGACGAGCAGTACTTC,CASSHHRDRDDEQYF
TRBD1,TRBV5-4,TRBJ1-2,NA,TGTGCCAGCAGCTTGAGTACAGGGGGGGAACCTGGTGGCTACACCTTC,CASSLSTGGEPGGYTF
NA,TRBV5-4,TRBJ2-5,once,TGTGCCAGCAGCTTGGTCCAGGGGCAAGAGACCCAGTACTTC,CASSLVQGQETQYF
NA,TRBV29-1,TRBJ2-3,NA,TGCAGCGTTGATACGTTAGGAGGAGTGGATACGCAGTATTTT,CSVDTLGGVDTQYF
TRBD2,TRBV28,TRBJ2-7,NA,TGTGCCAGCAGTGGGGGGGGACTAGCGGGTGAGCAGTACTTC,CASSGGGLAGEQYF
NA,TRBV11-2,TRBJ2-1,NA,TGTGCCAGCAGCTTATACGGGAGCTCCTACAATGAGCAGTTCTTC,CASSLYGSSYNEQFF
TRBD1,TRBV28,TRBJ2-7,NA,TGTGCCAGCAGCTACTCCGGGGACAGTGACTCCTACGAGCAGTACTTC,CASSYSGDSDSYEQYF
NA,TRBV6-6,TRBJ2-7,once,TGTGCCAGCAGTTCCTATCGCTCCTACGAGCAGTACTTC,CASSSYRSYEQYF
NA,TRBV5-5,TRBJ2-7,NA,TGTGCCAGCAGCCACGACATCGGACACGCCTCCTACGAGCAGTACTTC,CASSHDIGHASYEQYF